A selection of T cell receptor beta chains follows, all from one sample in a study of T cell changes during pregnancy in multiple sclerosis. Sequenced by immunoSEQ multiplex PCR; TCRdb stores in-frame clones only, minus some. The data show 40,000 to 55,000 clones, 90% seen once. The material was peripheral blood, obtained in the second trimester of pregnancy. Receptors were obtained from a female donor in good health, enrolled as a control in a pregnancy study. The CDR3 runs from the conserved cysteine through the conserved F or W. A D gene is named only where the DNA matches it firmly. The size entry is marked missing in some rows and otherwise reads once, few, many or a size class.

size: NA
J: TRBJ2-1
D: NA
V: TRBV2
DNA: TGTGCCAGCAGAAGGGGTTGGGGACTTTTGAATGAGCAGTTCTTC
CDR3: CASRRGWGLLNEQFF

size: NA
J: TRBJ1-2
D: TRBD1
V: TRBV19
DNA: TGTGCCAGTAGGAACGGGCCAGGGGGTGGCTACACCTTC
CDR3: CASRNGPGGGYTF

size: NA
J: TRBJ2-3
D: TRBD2
V: TRBV7-2
DNA: TGTGCCAGCAGCACTGGACTAGCGGGAGCAGGAGATACGCAGTATTTT
CDR3: CASSTGLAGAGDTQYF

size: NA
J: TRBJ2-3
D: TRBD1
V: TRBV6-1
DNA: TGTGCCAGCCCTGACAGGGCCACAGATACGCAGTATTTT
CDR3: CASPDRATDTQYF

size: NA
J: TRBJ1-2
D: NA
V: TRBV29-1
DNA: TGCAGCGTTGGGGGGGATCCCTATGGCTACACCTTC
CDR3: CSVGGDPYGYTF

size: NA
J: TRBJ2-7
D: TRBD2
V: TRBV9
DNA: TGTGCCAGCAGCGTGAATGGCGGGAGCGACCTACGATTGCAGTACTTC
CDR3: CASSVNGGSDLRLQYF

size: NA
J: TRBJ2-7
D: TRBD2
V: TRBV5-4
DNA: TGTGCCAGCAGCTTGGGAGCTAGCGGGGTCTACGAGCAGTACTTC
CDR3: CASSLGASGVYEQYF

size: NA
J: TRBJ1-5
D: TRBD1
V: TRBV4-2
DNA: TGTGCCAGCAGCCCCACGACAGGGGGCAATCAGCCCCAGCATTTT
CDR3: CASSPTTGGNQPQHF

size: NA
J: TRBJ2-7
D: NA
V: TRBV19
DNA: TGTGCCAGTACGAGTGGACAGAAGCCTTACGAGCAGTACTTC
CDR3: CASTSGQKPYEQYF

size: NA
J: TRBJ1-1
D: NA
V: TRBV7-2
DNA: TGTGCCAGCAGCTTAGTCACGGTGACTGAAGCTTTCTTT
CDR3: CASSLVTVTEAFF

size: NA
J: TRBJ2-7
D: NA
V: TRBV2
DNA: TGTGCCAGCAGACTATTCTCCTACGAGCAGTACTTC
CDR3: CASRLFSYEQYF

size: once
J: TRBJ2-1
D: NA
V: TRBV11-2
DNA: TGTGCCAGCAGCTTAGCGAGAGAGTACTACAATGAGCAGTTCTTC
CDR3: CASSLAREYYNEQFF

size: NA
J: TRBJ1-1
D: TRBD1
V: TRBV6-5
DNA: TGTGCCAGCAGTTTGGTAGACAGGGATTCTGAAGCTTTCTTT
CDR3: CASSLVDRDSEAFF

size: few
J: TRBJ1-2
D: NA
V: TRBV7-2
DNA: TGTGCCAGCAGCCTCAGGGGATTGGCGGTGTACACCTTC
CDR3: CASSLRGLAVYTF

size: once
J: TRBJ1-1
D: NA
V: TRBV6-5
DNA: TGTGCCAGCCTACCCGGCCGGGGAAGAACTGAAGCTTTCTTT
CDR3: CASLPGRGRTEAFF

size: NA
J: TRBJ1-2
D: NA
V: TRBV4-3
DNA: TGCGCCAGCAGCCTACGGGGGGGCGGCTACACCTTC
CDR3: CASSLRGGGYTF

size: NA
J: TRBJ2-7
D: TRBD1
V: TRBV4-3
DNA: TGCGCCAGCAGCCAAGATCCGGGACAGGTAGATTACGAGCAGTACTTC
CDR3: CASSQDPGQVDYEQYF

size: NA
J: TRBJ2-1
D: NA
V: TRBV27
DNA: TGTGCCAGCAGGGTCGGTCCTTACAATGAGCAGTTCTTC
CDR3: CASRVGPYNEQFF

size: NA
J: TRBJ1-1
D: NA
V: TRBV5-6
DNA: TGTGCCAGCAGCTTGGGCGGACTAACCAACACTGAAGCTTTCTTT
CDR3: CASSLGGLTNTEAFF

size: NA
J: TRBJ1-2
D: NA
V: TRBV30
DNA: TGTGCCTGGAGTAGCGGCAATGGCTACACCTTC
CDR3: CAWSSGNGYTF

size: NA
J: TRBJ1-5
D: NA
V: TRBV9
DNA: TGTGCCAGCGGGGAGGTATGGCGGCCCCAGCATTTT
CDR3: CASGEVWRPQHF

size: NA
J: TRBJ1-2
D: TRBD1
V: TRBV29-1
DNA: TGCAGCGTCCAGACAGGGGGGAACTATGGCTACACCTTC
CDR3: CSVQTGGNYGYTF

size: NA
J: TRBJ1-5
D: TRBD1
V: TRBV6-5
DNA: TGTGCCAGCAGTTCCGCCGGGACAGGGGTGAATCAGCCCCAGCATTTT
CDR3: CASSSAGTGVNQPQHF

size: NA
J: TRBJ1-5
D: NA
V: TRBV5-5
DNA: TGTGCCAGCAGCTTAGGGGCACTTCAGCCCCAGCATTTT
CDR3: CASSLGALQPQHF

size: NA
J: TRBJ1-5
D: TRBD1
V: TRBV5-6
DNA: TGTGCCAGCAGCTTCGGGACAGGGGACGGTCAGCCCCAGCATTTT
CDR3: CASSFGTGDGQPQHF

size: NA
J: TRBJ1-3
D: TRBD1
V: TRBV9
DNA: TGTGCCAGCAGCGTAGCTATGGGACAGGGGAACACCATATATTTT
CDR3: CASSVAMGQGNTIYF

size: NA
J: TRBJ2-7
D: TRBD2
V: TRBV13
DNA: TGTGCCAGCAGTTACGGAGCGGGGTCCTACGAGCAGTACTTC
CDR3: CASSYGAGSYEQYF

size: NA
J: TRBJ1-4
D: NA
V: TRBV5-1
DNA: TGCGCCAGCAGCTTGCTCGACAGGAGATCTGCAACTAATGAAAAACTGTTTTTT
CDR3: CASSLLDRRSATNEKLFF

size: NA
J: TRBJ1-1
D: NA
V: TRBV18
DNA: TGTGCCAGCTCACCACCGCGGGCCGGGAACACTGAAGCTTTCTTT
CDR3: CASSPPRAGNTEAFF

size: NA
J: TRBJ1-5
D: TRBD1
V: TRBV4-1
DNA: TGCGCCAGCAGCCAGGACAGGGGGCAGCCCCAGCATTTT
CDR3: CASSQDRGQPQHF

size: NA
J: TRBJ1-5
D: NA
V: TRBV5-8
DNA: TGTGCCAGCTCGGGGGGGCCATCGGGCAATCAGCCCCAGCATTTT
CDR3: CASSGGPSGNQPQHF

size: NA
J: TRBJ2-7
D: NA
V: TRBV7-9
DNA: TGTGCCAGCAGCTTGAGCTCCTACGAGCAGTACTTC
CDR3: CASSLSSYEQYF

size: NA
J: TRBJ1-4
D: NA
V: TRBV7-8
DNA: TGTGCCAGCAGATGGGGAGGGAATGAAAAACTGTTTTTT
CDR3: CASRWGGNEKLFF

size: NA
J: TRBJ2-7
D: NA
V: TRBV5-6
DNA: TGTGCCAGCAGCCCAGGTTGGTCCTACGAGCAGTACTTC
CDR3: CASSPGWSYEQYF

size: NA
J: TRBJ2-4
D: TRBD1
V: TRBV29-1
DNA: TGCAGCGGCGCAGGGGGCGAAGCCAAAAACATTCAGTACTTC
CDR3: CSGAGGEAKNIQYF

size: NA
J: TRBJ2-3
D: TRBD2
V: TRBV9
DNA: TGTGCCAGCAGCACCGGACTAGCGGGGGTCACAGATACGCAGTATTTT
CDR3: CASSTGLAGVTDTQYF

size: NA
J: TRBJ2-1
D: TRBD2
V: TRBV7-8
DNA: TGTGCCAGCAGTCAGGCGGGAGGGCGAATCTACAATGAGCAGTTCTTC
CDR3: CASSQAGGRIYNEQFF

size: NA
J: TRBJ1-5
D: TRBD1
V: TRBV7-6
DNA: TGTGCCAGCAGCACAGGGGCTCAGCCCCAGCATTTT
CDR3: CASSTGAQPQHF

size: NA
J: TRBJ2-1
D: TRBD2
V: TRBV6-5
DNA: TGTGCCAGCAGTTACGCTAGCGGGAGGGTGGTCAATGAGCAGTTCTTC
CDR3: CASSYASGRVVNEQFF

size: NA
J: TRBJ2-3
D: TRBD2
V: TRBV6-6
DNA: TGTGCCAGCAGTACACAGCGGGGGACGGATACGCAGTATTTT
CDR3: CASSTQRGTDTQYF

size: NA
J: TRBJ2-5
D: TRBD2
V: TRBV29-1
DNA: TGCAGCGTTGTGGTTGGAGGTCTTTCGACTAGCGGGAGTTGGACCCAGTACTTC
CDR3: CSVVVGGLSTSGSWTQYF

size: NA
J: TRBJ2-7
D: NA
V: TRBV19
DNA: TGTGCCAGTAGTATAGGACATACCCCAATGTACGAGCAGTACTTC
CDR3: CASSIGHTPMYEQYF